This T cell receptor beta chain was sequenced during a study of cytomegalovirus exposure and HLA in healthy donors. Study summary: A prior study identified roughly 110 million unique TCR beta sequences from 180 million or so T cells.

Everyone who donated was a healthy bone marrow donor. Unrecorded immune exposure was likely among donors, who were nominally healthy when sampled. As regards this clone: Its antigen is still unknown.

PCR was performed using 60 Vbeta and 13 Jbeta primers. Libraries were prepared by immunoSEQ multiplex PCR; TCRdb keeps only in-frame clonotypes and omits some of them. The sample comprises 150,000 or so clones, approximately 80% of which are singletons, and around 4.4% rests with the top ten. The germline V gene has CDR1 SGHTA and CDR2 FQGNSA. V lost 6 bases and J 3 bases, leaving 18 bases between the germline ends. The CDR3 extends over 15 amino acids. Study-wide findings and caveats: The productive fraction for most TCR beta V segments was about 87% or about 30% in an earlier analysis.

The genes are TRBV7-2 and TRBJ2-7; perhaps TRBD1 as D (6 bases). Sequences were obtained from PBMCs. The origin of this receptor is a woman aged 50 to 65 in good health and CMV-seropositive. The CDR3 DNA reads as TGTGCCAGCAGTCCCGGGACACAGGAGATCTACGAGCAGTACTTC. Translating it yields CASSPGTQEIYEQYF.